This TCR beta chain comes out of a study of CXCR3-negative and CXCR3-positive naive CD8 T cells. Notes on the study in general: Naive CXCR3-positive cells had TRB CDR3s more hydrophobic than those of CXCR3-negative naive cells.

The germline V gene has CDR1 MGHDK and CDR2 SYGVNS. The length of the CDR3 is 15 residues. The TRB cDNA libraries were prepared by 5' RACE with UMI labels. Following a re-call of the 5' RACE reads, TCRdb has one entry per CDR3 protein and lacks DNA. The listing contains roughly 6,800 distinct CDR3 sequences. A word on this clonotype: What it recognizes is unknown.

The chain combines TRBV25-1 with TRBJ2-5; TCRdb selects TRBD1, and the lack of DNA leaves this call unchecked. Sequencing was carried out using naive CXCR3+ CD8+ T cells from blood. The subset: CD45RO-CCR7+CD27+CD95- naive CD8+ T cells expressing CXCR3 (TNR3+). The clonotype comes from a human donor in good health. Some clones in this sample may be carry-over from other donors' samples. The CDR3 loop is CASIGSGLGVETQYF. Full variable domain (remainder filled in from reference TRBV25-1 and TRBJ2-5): EADIYQTPRYLVIGTGKKITLECSQTMGHDKMYWYQQDPGMELHLIHYSYGVNSTEKGDLSSESTVSRIRTEHFPLTLESARPSHTSQYLCASIGSGLGVETQYFGPGTRLLVL.